This T cell receptor (beta chain) was sequenced in a study of T cells in Graves' hyperthyroidism and ophthalmopathy. Findings and limits, study-wide: Expanded thyroid clonotypes (above 0.001) were mostly also found in blood. Separation of ophthalmopathy from stable hyperthyroidism was achieved by a 13 V-J model.

With respect to this clonotype: Its antigen is unidentified.

Amplification of TCR beta CDR3 regions used RNA as the template. The HTBI primer set drove a first-round RT-PCR of the TCR CDR3. TCRdb ran MiXCR on the multiplex PCR reads and lists one entry per CDR3 protein. The data show about 840,000 distinct CDR3 sequences, 38% seen once. The CDR3 runs 15 residues. The germline CDR1 and CDR2 sequences are LNHDA and SQIVND (reference sequence). V gave up 2 bases and J gave up 5 bases; unmatched junction bases: 8. The sequence derives from a man between 18 and 35 years old with Graves' hyperthyroidism. The sequenced material came from blood. The gene calls are TRBV19 and TRBJ2-5, with 7 bases that match TRBD2. CDR3 sequence reads: CASSIMLGGSETQYF. For the CDR3, the DNA is TGTGCCAGTAGTATAATGTTGGGAGGGTCGGAGACCCAGTACTTC.